The 24 T cell receptor beta chains below were found in one sample sequenced in a study of blood T cell repertoires in COVID-19. TCRdb keeps only in-frame clones here, not all; method: immunoSEQ multiplex PCR. Among approximately 120,000 clones, over 75% were seen once, and the ten largest hold 6.6%. Sequenced material: peripheral blood. Receptors were obtained from a woman aged 45-65 years with acute or convalescent COVID-19.

The rearrangement uses TRBV6-5 and TRBJ1-5; TRBD1 is a possible D gene (6 bases). The CDR3 runs to 14 residues. Trimming took off 6 bases at V and 2 bases at J, with 11 bases between the two ends. CDR1 is MNHEY, CDR2 SVGAGI, per germline. CDR3 DNA sequence: TGTGCCAGCAGACCCCGACAGGGCAATCAGCCCCAGCATTTT. Protein product: CASRPRQGNQPQHF.

DNA of the CDR3: TGCGCCAGCAGCTTGGGTGGGACAGCAAGCTCCTACAATGAGCAGTTCTTC. The encoded protein is CASSLGGTASSYNEQFF. The V gene is TRBV5-1, the J gene TRBJ2-1; 7 bases are a match to TRBD1. CDR3 size: 17 residues. V was pared by 0 bases and J by 0 bases, with 6 bases of the junction left unmatched. The germline gives CDR1 SGHRS, CDR2 YFSETQ. The variable domain in full, completed from reference TRBV5-1 and TRBJ2-1, reads KAGVTQTPRYLIKTRGQQVTLSCSPISGHRSVSWYQQTPGQGLQFLFEYFSETQRNKGNFPGRFSGRQFSNSRSEMNVSTLELGDSALYLCASSLGGTASSYNEQFFGPGTRLTVL.

The chain couples TRBV5-1 to TRBJ2-1, with D unclear. The CDR3 sequence is 14 residues long. The germline gives CDR1 SGHRS, CDR2 YFSETQ. The V gene lost 4 bases and the J gene lost 2 bases, with 10 bases spanning the gap. The CDR3 nucleotides are TGCGCCAGCAGCGTAGTATCGGCCTACAATGAGCAGTTCTTC. Protein product: CASSVVSAYNEQFF.

This chain joins TRBV3-1 (or the pseudogene TRBV3-2) and TRBJ1-1; weak D call: TRBD1 (5 bases). The CDR3 loop spans 13 amino acids. Between the trimmed V and J ends, which lost 1 base and 8 bases, there was a span of 11 bases. CDR1 is LGHDT and CDR2 is YNNKEL in the germline V gene (reference sequence). CDR3 DNA: TGTGCCAGCAGCCAAGGGGCAGGGAGGGAAGCTTTCTTT. It yields the protein CASSQGAGREAFF.

The CDR3, as DNA: TGTGCCAGCAGCTTGGCCGGGGACGGGAGCTATGGCTACACCTTC. It specifies CASSLAGDGSYGYTF. The chain recombines TRBV5-5 with TRBJ1-2; D is possibly TRBD1 (5 bases). The CDR3 loop spans 15 amino acids. Germline V gene sequence: CDR1 SGHKS, CDR2 YYEKEE (reference sequence). The V end lost 0 bases, the J end lost 4 bases, and 13 bases lay between the germline ends. The full variable domain, completed using reference TRBV5-5 and TRBJ1-2, is DAGVTQSPTHLIKTRGQQVTLRCSPISGHKSVSWYQQVLGQGPQFIFQYYEKEERGRGNFPDRFSARQFPNYSSELNVNALLLGDSALYLCASSLAGDGSYGYTFGSGTRLTVV.

This chain connects TRBV6-2 or TRBV6-3 to TRBJ1-2; 7 bases align to TRBD1. V shed 6 bases, J shed 4 bases, and the junction held 14 bases outside the gene matches. The CDR3 covers 16 residues. CDR1 is MNHEY, CDR2 SVGEGT, per germline. CDR3 protein: CASSLPRGQSSYGYTF. CDR3 DNA: TGTGCCAGCAGCCTGCCCAGGGGACAGAGCTCCTATGGCTACACCTTC.

The J gene is TRBJ1-1, the V gene TRBV18, with D uncertain. This CDR3 is 13 amino acids long. Germline V gene lookup returns CDR1 KGHSH and CDR2 LQKENI. Trimming took 6 bases from V and 1 from J, leaving 9 bases between them. CDR3 DNA: TGTGCCAGCTCCCTCCAGGCGAACACTGAAGCTTTCTTT. Its protein is CASSLQANTEAFF.

CDR3 nucleotide sequence: TGTGCCATCAGTGAGGTCACCGGGACAGCCCTCCACTTT. It is translated as CAISEVTGTALHF. J is TRBJ1-6 and V is TRBV10-3, with 7 bases lining up with TRBD1. Germline CDR1 and CDR2: ENHRY and SYGVKD. With 2 bases clipped from V and 14 bases from J, the junction kept 6 bases outside the gene matches. This CDR3 spans 13 amino acids.

The chain recombines TRBV10-3 with TRBJ2-3; TRBD2 agrees at 7 bases. Per germline, CDR1 ENHRY and CDR2 SYGVKD. This CDR3 has 13 amino acids. V lost 8 bases and J lost 3; bases outside the gene matches: 5. The CDR3 DNA sequence: TGTGCCATCGCACTAGCGTGGACAGATACGCAGTATTTT. It yields the protein CAIALAWTDTQYF.

This sequence joins TRBV18 and TRBJ2-7; TRBD1 is a possible D gene (5 bases). Germline CDR1 KGHSH, CDR2 LQKENI. The CDR3 is made up of 15 amino acids. The V gene lost 6 bases and the J gene lost 8 bases, with 23 bases spanning the gap. The CDR3 sequence: CASSPTGYSMGQQYF. Written as DNA, the CDR3 is TGTGCCAGCTCGCCTACAGGCTACTCGATGGGTCAGCAGTACTTC.

The rearrangement joins TRBV24-1 to TRBJ2-1; 8 bases align to TRBD1. Germline V CDR1 and CDR2: KGHDR, SFDVKD. CDR3 length equals 16 residues. Trimming removed 4 bases from V and 1 base from J; junction bases left unmatched: 5. The DNA for the CDR3 is TGTGCCACCAGTGACTCACAGGGGGGATCCTACAATGAGCAGTTCTTC. This sequence encodes CATSDSQGGSYNEQFF.

The rearrangement uses TRBV5-6 and TRBJ1-2, with TRBD1 as a possible D gene (6 bases). Trimming left V 4 bases short and J 8 bases short, with 21 bases between. This CDR3 region has 15 residues. Germline-derived CDR1 and CDR2 are SGHDT and YYEEEE. The DNA for the CDR3 is TGTGCCAGCAGCCCTGACAGGACTCGCGAAAAGGGCTACACCTTC. Encoded protein: CASSPDRTREKGYTF.

This clone turned up a few times. This sequence joins TRBV6-5 and TRBJ1-6; 9 nucleotides agree with TRBD1. There are 15 residues in the CDR3. V was clipped by 6 bases and J by 3 bases; unmatched bases: 3. Per germline, CDR1 MNHEY and CDR2 SVGAGI. The CDR3 DNA reads TGTGCCAGCAGGTCGGACAGGGGCTATAATTCACCCCTCCACTTT. Protein product: CASRSDRGYNSPLHF.

The chain combines TRBV30 with TRBJ1-2; D remains unclear. Per the germline V gene, CDR1 is GTSNPN and CDR2 is SVGIG (reference sequence). The CDR3 is 14 amino acids. The V end lost 2 bases, the J end lost 4 bases, and 14 bases lay between the germline ends. The CDR3 nucleotides are TGTGCCTGGAGTATAACCATTGTGAGCTATGGCTACACCTTC. The encoded protein is CAWSITIVSYGYTF.

V gene TRBV5-1 combines with J gene TRBJ1-2; maybe TRBD1 (6 bases). This CDR3 is built from 15 residues. Germline CDR1 reads SGHRS; CDR2 reads YFSETQ. Trimming stripped 4 bases from V and 1 base from J, with 14 bases between. In nucleotides, the CDR3 is TGCGCCAGCAGCCCGAGTACAGGGAGTAACTATGGCTACACCTTC. Translated, it gives CASSPSTGSNYGYTF.

J is TRBJ1-3 and V is TRBV3-1 (or the pseudogene TRBV3-2); the D gene is possibly TRBD1 (5 bases). Germline CDR1 LGHDT, CDR2 YNNKEL (reference sequence). This CDR3 is 15 amino acids long. V lost 4 bases and J 2 bases, leaving 12 bases between the germline ends. CDR3 nucleotide sequence: TGTGCCAGCAGCCTCGGGACTTACGCTGGAAACACCATATATTTT. Residues: CASSLGTYAGNTIYF.

The rearrangement links TRBV4-2 to TRBJ2-7, with 7 bases fitting TRBD2. The CDR3 runs to 17 residues. Looked up from germline, CDR1 is LGHNA and CDR2 is YNFKEQ. With V trimmed by 0 bases and J by 2 bases, 10 bases remained unmatched. For the CDR3, the DNA is TGTGCCAGCAGCCAAGATTGGGGGAGCGGGGTACCCTACGAGCAGTACTTC. Its protein product is CASSQDWGSGVPYEQYF.

The chain has TRBV28 and TRBJ1-1, with 7 bases aligning to TRBD1. The trim removed 6 bases at V and 3 bases at J, leaving 10 bases unmatched. Germline V gene sequence: CDR1 MDHEN, CDR2 SYDVKM. There are 15 residues in the CDR3. This CDR3 reads CASSHRGLWDTEAFF. The DNA of the CDR3 is TGTGCCAGCAGCCACAGGGGCCTATGGGACACTGAAGCTTTCTTT.

CDR3 sequence: CASSPLGGAGETQYF. The CDR3 DNA reads TGTGCCAGCAGCCCCCTCGGGGGGGCCGGAGAGACCCAGTACTTC. The chain recombines TRBV7-2 with TRBJ2-5; TRBD2 matches 8 bases. Germline CDR1 SGHTA, CDR2 FQGNSA. The CDR3 extends over 15 amino acids. The V gene end was trimmed by 5 bases and the J gene end by 4 bases; junction bases not matched to a gene: 9. Based on the CDR3 plus reference TRBV7-2 and TRBJ2-5, the full variable domain is GAGVSQSPSNKVTEKGKDVELRCDPISGHTALYWYRQSLGQGLEFLIYFQGNSAPDKSGLPSDRFSAERTGGSVSTLTIQRTQQEDSAVYLCASSPLGGAGETQYFGPGTRLLVL.

The chain employs TRBV5-1 and TRBJ2-7, with TRBD1 matching over 9 bases. The length of the CDR3 is 15 residues. Unmatched junction bases numbered 8, after V lost 1 base and J lost 6 bases. Germline V gives CDR1 SGHRS, CDR2 YFSETQ. CDR3 region: CASSLIPGQGGEQYF. The CDR3 bases are TGCGCCAGCAGCTTGATACCGGGACAGGGTGGCGAGCAGTACTTC.

V is TRBV11-2 and J is TRBJ1-2; 7 bases align to TRBD1. Germline assignment: CDR1 SGHAT and CDR2 FQNNGV. Trimming removed 0 bases from V and 2 bases from J; junction bases left unmatched: 3. This CDR3 comprises 15 residues. DNA of the CDR3: TGTGCCAGCAGCTTAGAGGTGACAGGGAACTATGGCTACACCTTC. It translates to CASSLEVTGNYGYTF.

The sample holds one count of this clone. The chain uses TRBV6-6 and TRBJ2-7; D perhaps matches TRBD1 (6 bases). The CDR3 runs 13 residues. CDR1 and CDR2 (germline): MNHNY, SVGAGI (reference sequence). The germline V and J ends were trimmed by 5 bases and 3 bases, with 11 bases remaining between them. The DNA for the CDR3 is TGTGCCAGCAGTAGGGACATATACTACGAGCAGTACTTC. Residues: CASSRDIYYEQYF.

DNA for the CDR3: TGTGCCACCAGTGAATCAGGGACAGGGGGGCAAGAGACCCAGTACTTC. Its protein product is CATSESGTGGQETQYF. This chain connects TRBV24-1 to TRBJ2-5; 11 positions agree with TRBD1. Germline-derived CDR1 and CDR2 are KGHDR and SFDVKD. After removal of 4 bases from V and 2 bases from J, the junction contained 5 bases not matched to a gene. The CDR3 is 16 residues long.

The chain combines TRBV5-4 with TRBJ2-7, with 10 bases aligning to TRBD1. The CDR3 is made up of 16 amino acids. The trim removed 0 bases at V and 6 bases at J, leaving 9 bases unmatched. Germline V gene sequence: CDR1 SGHNT, CDR2 YYREEE (reference sequence). The CDR3 DNA follows: TGTGCCAGCAGCTTGGACGGGGGACAGGGGCTCTTCGAGCAGTACTTC. It encodes CASSLDGGQGLFEQYF.